The source of this TCR beta chain is a study of cytomegalovirus exposure and HLA in healthy donors. Study overall: Researchers previously reported finding more than 100 million unique TCR beta sequences from roughly 170 million T cells. Assignment to the Caucasian-associated ancestry cluster applied to less than 85% of the 300 to 500 genotyped donors. General study results and limits: With DRB1 most and HLA-C fewest, TCR association rates differed between HLA loci in a later analysis. The listing of roughly 160 TCR beta chains classed them as cytomegalovirus-associated.

The CDR3 extends over 13 amino acids. V was shortened by 11 bases and J by 1 base, with 11 bases between the two germline ends. The germline V gene encodes CDR1 MNHNY and CDR2 SVGAGI (reference sequence). The PCR contained 60 Vbeta and 13 Jbeta primers. Sequencing was performed with immunoSEQ multiplex PCR; in TCRdb, only in-frame clones are kept and a portion is missing. Among roughly 190,000 clones listed, around 85% were seen once. As concerns this clone: As yet, its antigen is unknown.

This TCR was recovered from a man in his forties in good health and CMV-seropositive. Source material: PBMCs. The V and J genes are TRBV6-6 and TRBJ2-2; D is possibly TRBD2 (5 bases). In DNA, the CDR3 is TGTGCCGTGAGCGGAGTGAACACCGGGGAGCTGTTTTTT. It specifies CAVSGVNTGELFF.